The source of this TCR beta chain is a study of OX40 agonist ivuxolimab in advanced cancers. TCRdb keeps only in-frame clones here, not all; method: immunoSEQ multiplex PCR. The data hold approximately 84,000 clones, with 85% to 95% observed a single time. V was pared by 2 bases and J by 8 bases, with 6 bases between. CDR3 length: 11 residues. Germline CDR1 and CDR2: SEHNR and FQNEAQ (reference sequence). The starting material was CD4+ or CD8+ T cells sorted from blood, obtained in a trial of the OX40 agonist ivuxolimab. The source is an adult with an advanced solid tumor such as melanoma, head and neck, liver or kidney cancer. V is TRBV7-9 and J is TRBJ1-2; D remains ambiguous. The CDR3 loop is CASSLLWGYTF. As DNA, the CDR3 is TGTGCCAGCAGCTTATTGTGGGGCTACACCTTC. The variable domain in full, with the rest retrieved from reference TRBV7-9 and TRBJ1-2, is DTGVSQNPRHKITKRGQNVTFRCDPISEHNRLYWYRQTLGQGPEFLTYFQNEAQLEKSRLLSDRFSAERPKGSFSTLEIQRTEQGDSAMYLCASSLLWGYTFGSGTRLTVV.